A single sample is the source of the 3 T cell receptor beta chains below, sequenced in a study of early T cells in non-severe SARS-CoV-2 infection. MiXCR, run by TCRdb on the 5' RACE reads, gives a single entry per CDR3 protein. The sample lists 65,000 to 95,000 distinct CDR3 sequences, roughly 16% seen once, with roughly 2.7% in the top ten. Sequenced material: whole blood. The receptors stem from an adult who was a healthcare worker with PCR-confirmed SARS-CoV-2 infection or an uninfected control (not recorded which).

This sequence joins TRBV28 and TRBJ2-5, with D unresolved. This CDR3 spans 13 amino acids. Germline V CDR1 and CDR2: MDHEN, SYDVKM. Trimming left V 4 bases short and J 4 bases short, with 10 bases between. The chain's CDR3 is CASSSTPVETQYF. CDR3 bases: TGTGCCAGCAGTTCGACACCCGTAGAGACCCAGTACTTC.

This clonotype was counted a few times. This sequence joins TRBV18 and TRBJ2-1; TRBD1 is a possible D gene (5 bases). CDR1 is KGHSH and CDR2 is LQKENI in the germline V gene. V was pared by 5 bases and J by 8 bases, with 10 bases between. CDR3 length equals 12 residues. CDR3 DNA sequence: TGTGCCAGCTCAGTAGACAGAGATGAGCAGTTCTTC. Its translation: CASSVDRDEQFF.

On this clonotype: A read error is possible here, since a much larger clone lies one base away. V gene TRBV4-1 combines with J gene TRBJ1-6; 7 bases are a match to TRBD1. This CDR3 is 15 amino acids long. Losses at the gene ends were 3 bases for V and 10 bases for J; bases not matched to a gene: 9. The germline V gene encodes CDR1 MGHRA and CDR2 YSYEKL. CDR3 DNA sequence: TGCGCCAGCAGCCACGCGACAGGGCAGAGATCACCCCTCCACTTT. Amino acids: CASSHATGQRSPLHF.